The T cell receptor beta chain described here comes from a study of cytomegalovirus exposure and HLA in healthy donors. Across the study: Approximately 85 million unique TCRs from HLA-typed donors made up an early data release.

It was with 60 Vbeta and 13 Jbeta primers that the PCR ran. The authors' processing: Roughly 11 million shared chains were among around 80 million unique TCR beta chains counted in a later analysis. Only in-frame clones appear in the TCRdb table, and some are missing; sequencing was by immunoSEQ multiplex PCR. V and J calls and clone size are copied from that table; D and trimming were computed from the DNA. Its table lists 120,000 to 150,000 clones. Study-wide findings and caveats: A later analysis revealed that TCR association rates differed between HLA loci, peaking at DRB1 and bottoming out at HLA-C. Reports described diagnosis of cytomegalovirus status by the classifier as highly specific and sensitive.

Trimming cost V 6 bases and J 8 bases, with 16 bases left between them. Per the germline V gene, CDR1 is SNHLY and CDR2 is FYNNEI. CDR3 length: 13 residues. A note on this clone: Its antigen remains unidentified.

The J gene is TRBJ1-2, the V gene TRBV2, with D unresolved. This receptor was obtained from a man aged 40-49 years in good health and CMV-seronegative. Sequences were obtained from PBMCs. The CDR3 region has the DNA TGTGCCAGCAGACCTACCGACACGTCGGGCTACACCTTC. Amino acid sequence: CASRPTDTSGYTF.